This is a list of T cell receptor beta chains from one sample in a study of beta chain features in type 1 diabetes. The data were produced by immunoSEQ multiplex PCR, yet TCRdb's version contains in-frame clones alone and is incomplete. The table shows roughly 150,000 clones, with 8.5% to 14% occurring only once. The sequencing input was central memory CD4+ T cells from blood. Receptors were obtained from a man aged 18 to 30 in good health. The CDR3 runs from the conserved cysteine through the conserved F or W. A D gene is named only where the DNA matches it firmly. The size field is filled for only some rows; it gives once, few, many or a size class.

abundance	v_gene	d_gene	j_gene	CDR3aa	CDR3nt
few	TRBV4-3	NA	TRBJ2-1	CASSQDTRSEQFF	TGCGCCAGCAGCCAAGATACACGATCTGAGCAGTTCTTC
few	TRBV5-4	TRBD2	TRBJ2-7	CASSLGGRVPYEQYF	TGTGCCAGCAGCTTGGGCGGGAGGGTTCCCTACGAGCAGTACTTC
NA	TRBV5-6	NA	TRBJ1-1	CASSETGNTEAFF	TGTGCCAGCAGCGAGACAGGGAACACTGAAGCTTTCTTT
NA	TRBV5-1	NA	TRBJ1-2	CASSRDSYGYTF	TGCGCCAGCAGTCGAGACAGTTATGGCTACACCTTC
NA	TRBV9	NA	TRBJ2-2	CASSVSGIGGELFF	TGTGCCAGCAGCGTCTCGGGGATTGGCGGGGAGCTGTTTTTT
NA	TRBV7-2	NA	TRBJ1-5	CASSLDISNQPQHF	TGTGCCAGCAGCTTAGACATTAGCAATCAGCCCCAGCATTTT
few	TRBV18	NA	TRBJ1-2	CASSPITQGGTYTF	TGTGCCAGCTCACCAATTACACAGGGTGGGACTTATACCTTC
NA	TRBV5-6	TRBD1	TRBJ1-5	CASSLKGQWKQPQHF	TGTGCCAGCAGCTTGAAGGGACAGTGGAAGCAGCCCCAGCATTTT
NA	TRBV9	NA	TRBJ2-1	CASGDPSSYNEQFF	TGTGCCAGCGGGGACCCCAGCTCCTACAATGAGCAGTTCTTC
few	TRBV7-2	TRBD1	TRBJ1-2	CASSPSGTGGYGYTF	TGTGCCAGCAGCCCTAGCGGGACAGGGGGCTATGGCTACACCTTC
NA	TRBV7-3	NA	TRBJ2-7	CASSPTGQSSYEQYF	TGTGCCAGCAGCCCCACAGGGCAAAGCTCCTACGAGCAGTACTTC
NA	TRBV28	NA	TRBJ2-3	CASKADTDTQYF	TGTGCCAGCAAGGCGGACACAGATACGCAGTATTTT
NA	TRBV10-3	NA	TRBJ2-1	CAISDLRGTDNEQFF	TGTGCCATCAGCGACCTCAGGGGTACGGACAATGAGCAGTTCTTC
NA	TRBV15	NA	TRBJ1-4	CATSRDLRGRDEKLFF	TGTGCCACCAGCAGAGATCTACGGGGGAGGGATGAAAAACTGTTTTTT
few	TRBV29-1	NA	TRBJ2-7	CSVEQGGSYEQYF	TGCAGCGTTGAACAGGGGGGAAGTTACGAGCAGTACTTC
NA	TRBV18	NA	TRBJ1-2	CASSPVQRYGYTF	TGTGCCAGCTCACCAGTCCAACGCTATGGCTACACCTTC
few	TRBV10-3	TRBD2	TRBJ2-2	CAIAGETGELFF	TGTGCCATCGCGGGGGAAACCGGGGAGCTGTTTTTT
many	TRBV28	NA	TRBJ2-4	CASSSLGRGAKNIQYF	TGTGCCAGCAGTTCCCTAGGTCGAGGAGCCAAAAACATTCAGTACTTC
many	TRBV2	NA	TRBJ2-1	CASSVALRNEQFF	TGTGCCAGCAGCGTAGCACTACGGAATGAGCAGTTCTTC
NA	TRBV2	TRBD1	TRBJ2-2	CASNKDREELFF	TGTGCCAGCAATAAAGACAGGGAGGAGCTGTTTTTT